This T cell receptor beta chain was sequenced during a study of T cell responses to AZD1222 COVID-19 vaccine. Study-level findings and limits: At 160-218 and 743-854, vaccine-associated CD4 TCRs were dominant, and they spanned spike. Two AZD1222 administrations were followed by greater Spike-specific TCR breadth and depth.

CDR1 is SGHNT and CDR2 is YYREEE in the germline V gene (reference sequence). Trimming took off 0 bases at V and 4 bases at J, with 13 bases between the two ends. The CDR3 length is 15 residues. A remark on this clone: Its antigen remains unknown.

Some clones are missing from TCRdb's copy, which holds only in-frame ones; the method was immunoSEQ multiplex PCR. The sample lists fewer than 85,000 clones, about 91% occurring once. V is TRBV5-4 and J is TRBJ1-1; D remains unclear. The TCR originated in an adult who received the AZD1222 COVID-19 vaccine. Sequencing was performed on peripheral blood, taken 28 days after the second AZD1222 dose. The chain's CDR3 is CASSLASSVGTEAFF. In DNA form, the CDR3 reads TGTGCCAGCAGCTTGGCTTCCTCCGTGGGCACTGAAGCTTTCTTT.